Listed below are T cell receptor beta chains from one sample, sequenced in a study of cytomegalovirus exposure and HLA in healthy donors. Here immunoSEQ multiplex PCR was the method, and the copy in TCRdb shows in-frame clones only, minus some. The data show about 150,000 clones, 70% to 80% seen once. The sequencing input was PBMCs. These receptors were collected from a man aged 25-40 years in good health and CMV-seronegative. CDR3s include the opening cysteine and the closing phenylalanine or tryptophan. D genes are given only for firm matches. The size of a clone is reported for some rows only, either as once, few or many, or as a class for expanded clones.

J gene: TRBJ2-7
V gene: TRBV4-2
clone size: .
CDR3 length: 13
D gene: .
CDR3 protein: CASSQMSSYEQYF

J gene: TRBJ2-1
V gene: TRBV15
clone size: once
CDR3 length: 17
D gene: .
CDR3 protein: CATSRDSRGINYNEQFF

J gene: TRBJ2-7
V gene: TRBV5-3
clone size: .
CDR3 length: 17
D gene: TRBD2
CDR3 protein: CARSPECCLAASYEQYF

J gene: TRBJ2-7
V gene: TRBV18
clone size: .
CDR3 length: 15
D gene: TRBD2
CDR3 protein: CASSPGTSGRVEQYF

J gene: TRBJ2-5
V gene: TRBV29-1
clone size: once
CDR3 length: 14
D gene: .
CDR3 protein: CSVERAGVGETQYF

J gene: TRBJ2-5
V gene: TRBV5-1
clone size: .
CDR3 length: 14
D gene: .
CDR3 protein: CASSAGQLQETQYF

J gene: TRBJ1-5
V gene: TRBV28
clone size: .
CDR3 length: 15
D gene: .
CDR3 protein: CASSLGFSTNQPQHF

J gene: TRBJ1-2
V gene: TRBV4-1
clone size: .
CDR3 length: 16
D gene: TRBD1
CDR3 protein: CASSQHWGQDSYGYTF

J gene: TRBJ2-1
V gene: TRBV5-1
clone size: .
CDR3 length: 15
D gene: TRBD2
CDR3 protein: CASSLVSGRLDEQFF

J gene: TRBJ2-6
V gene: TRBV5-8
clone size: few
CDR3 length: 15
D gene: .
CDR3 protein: CASSSQGTGANVLTF

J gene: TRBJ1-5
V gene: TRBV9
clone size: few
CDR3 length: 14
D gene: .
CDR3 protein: CASSPYRDTPPQHF

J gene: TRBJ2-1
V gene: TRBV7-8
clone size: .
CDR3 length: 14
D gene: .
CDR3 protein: CASRGGLSYNEQFF

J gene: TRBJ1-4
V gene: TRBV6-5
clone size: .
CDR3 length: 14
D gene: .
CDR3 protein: CASSYLNYNEKLFF

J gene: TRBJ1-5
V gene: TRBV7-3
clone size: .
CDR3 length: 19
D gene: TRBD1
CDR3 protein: CASSLGVRDRGLLGQPQHF

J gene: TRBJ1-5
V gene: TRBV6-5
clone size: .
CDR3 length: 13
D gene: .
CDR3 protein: CASSFGSNQPQHF

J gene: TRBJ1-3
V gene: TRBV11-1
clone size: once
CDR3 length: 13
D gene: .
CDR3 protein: CASSKTEENTIYF

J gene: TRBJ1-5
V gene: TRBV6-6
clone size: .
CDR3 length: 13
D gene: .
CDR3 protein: CASSSDPARAQHF

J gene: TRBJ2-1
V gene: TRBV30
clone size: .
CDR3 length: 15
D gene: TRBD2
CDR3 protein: CAWNPLAGGYNEQFF

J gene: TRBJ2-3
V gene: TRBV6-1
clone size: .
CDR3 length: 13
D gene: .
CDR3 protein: CASTKDLTDTQYF

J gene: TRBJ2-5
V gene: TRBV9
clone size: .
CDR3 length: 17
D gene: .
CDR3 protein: CASSPPVGRASKETQYF

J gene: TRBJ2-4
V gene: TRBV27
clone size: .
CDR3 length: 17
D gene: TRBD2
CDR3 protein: CASSLSGLAGGPNIQYF

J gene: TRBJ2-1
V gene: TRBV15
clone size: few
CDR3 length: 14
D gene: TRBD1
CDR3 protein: CATSRGTGVNEQFF

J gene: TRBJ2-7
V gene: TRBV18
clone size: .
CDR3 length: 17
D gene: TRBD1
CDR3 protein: CASSFLTGMNMPYEQYF

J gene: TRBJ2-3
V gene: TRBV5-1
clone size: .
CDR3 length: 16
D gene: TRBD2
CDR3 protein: CASSRIAGGNTDTQYF

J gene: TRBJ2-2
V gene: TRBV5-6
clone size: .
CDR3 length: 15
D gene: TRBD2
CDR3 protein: CASSLASGIPRELFF

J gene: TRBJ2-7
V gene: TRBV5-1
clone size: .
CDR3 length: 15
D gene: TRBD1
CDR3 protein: CASSPHRDRDYEQYF

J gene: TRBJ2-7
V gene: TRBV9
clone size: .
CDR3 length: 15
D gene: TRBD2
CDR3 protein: CASSALAGGDYEQYF

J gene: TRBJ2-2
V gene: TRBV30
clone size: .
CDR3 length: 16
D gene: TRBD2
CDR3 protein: CAWSVGDSGSSGELFF

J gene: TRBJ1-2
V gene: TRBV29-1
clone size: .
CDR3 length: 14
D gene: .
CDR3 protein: CSVDRFRGSGGYTF

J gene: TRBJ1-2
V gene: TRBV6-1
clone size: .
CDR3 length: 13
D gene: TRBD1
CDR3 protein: CASSEGAGGGYTF

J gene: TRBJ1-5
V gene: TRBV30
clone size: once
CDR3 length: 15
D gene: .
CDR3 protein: CAWSVGARVDQPQHF

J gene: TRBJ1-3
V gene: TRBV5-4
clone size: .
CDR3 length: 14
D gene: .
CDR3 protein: CASSSRGAGNTIYF

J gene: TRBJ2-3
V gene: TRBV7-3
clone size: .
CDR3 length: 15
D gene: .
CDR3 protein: CASSSSGVRADTQYF

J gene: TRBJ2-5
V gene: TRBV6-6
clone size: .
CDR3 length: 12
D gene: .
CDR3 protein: CASEGRGETQYF

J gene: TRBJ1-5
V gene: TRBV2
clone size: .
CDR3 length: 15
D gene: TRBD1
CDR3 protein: CASSGTGGPNQPQHF

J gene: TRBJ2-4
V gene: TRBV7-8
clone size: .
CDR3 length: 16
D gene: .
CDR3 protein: CASSSHRVLAKNIQYF

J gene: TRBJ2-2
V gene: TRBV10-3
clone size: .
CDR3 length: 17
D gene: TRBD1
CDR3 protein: CAISESRDRGLAGELFF

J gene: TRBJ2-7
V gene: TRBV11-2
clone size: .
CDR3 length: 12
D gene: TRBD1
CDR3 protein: CASSQGTAEQYF

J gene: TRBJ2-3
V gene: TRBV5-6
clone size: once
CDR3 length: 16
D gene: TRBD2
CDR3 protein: CASSSGLAGVTDTQYF

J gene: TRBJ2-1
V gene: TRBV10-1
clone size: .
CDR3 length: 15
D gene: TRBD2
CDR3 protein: CASSEVAGGPGEQFF

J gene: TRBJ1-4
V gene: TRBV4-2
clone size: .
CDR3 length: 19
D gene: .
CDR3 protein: CASSTKAALTPRTNEKLFF

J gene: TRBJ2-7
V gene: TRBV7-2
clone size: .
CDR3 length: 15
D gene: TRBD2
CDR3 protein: CASSRTSGRSYEQYF

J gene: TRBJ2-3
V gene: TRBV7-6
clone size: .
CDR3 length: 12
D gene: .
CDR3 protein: CANFRVPDTQYF

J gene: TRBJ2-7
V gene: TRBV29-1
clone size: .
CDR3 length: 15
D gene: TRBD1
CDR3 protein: CSVLTGTGGSYEQYF

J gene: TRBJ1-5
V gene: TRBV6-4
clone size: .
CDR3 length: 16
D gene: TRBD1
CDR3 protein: CASRTKQGYSNQPQHF

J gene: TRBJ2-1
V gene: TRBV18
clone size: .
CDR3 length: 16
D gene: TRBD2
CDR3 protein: CASSPPGLAGGNEQFF

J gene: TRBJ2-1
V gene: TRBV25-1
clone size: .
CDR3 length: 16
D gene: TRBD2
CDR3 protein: CASSPPGLAGGNEQFF

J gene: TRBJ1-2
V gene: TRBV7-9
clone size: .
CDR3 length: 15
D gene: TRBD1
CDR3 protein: CASSTTGDVNYGYTF

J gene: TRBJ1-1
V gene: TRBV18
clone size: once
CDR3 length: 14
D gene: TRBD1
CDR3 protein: CASSPEWQGAEAFF